This T cell receptor beta chain was observed in a study of CD8 T cells in ankylosing spondylitis. Study-level results: Disease-linked clones were CD8+ and relatively rare in peripheral blood. Apparently characteristic of ankylosing spondylitis blood was a TCR beta motif (eight highly homologous variants).

With respect to this clonotype: What it recognizes is unknown.

Each CDR3 protein gets one entry after TCRdb re-called the 5' RACE reads with MiXCR. The sample includes about 840,000 distinct CDR3 sequences, roughly 10% of them seen just once. The CDR3 spans 16 residues. The germline gives CDR1 LGHNA, CDR2 YSLEER. V lost 0 bases and J 3 bases, leaving 15 bases between the germline ends. The genes are TRBV4-3 and TRBJ2-7; D not certain. Material for sequencing was blood, either unsorted or a sorted T cell fraction (not recorded which). This clonotype was sampled from a male donor with ankylosing spondylitis. Written as DNA, the CDR3 is TGCGCCAGCAGCCAAGATCTTGGCAGGAGAAGCTACGAGCAGTACTTC. Protein sequence: CASSQDLGRRSYEQYF.